The rows below give T cell receptor beta chains drawn from one sample of a study of OX40 agonist ivuxolimab in advanced cancers. Assay used: immunoSEQ multiplex PCR; TCRdb lists only in-frame clones, some missing. This table has roughly 38,000 clones, around 89% appearing once. The source material was CD4+ or CD8+ T cells sorted from blood, sampled in a trial of the OX40 agonist ivuxolimab. These receptors originate from an adult with an advanced solid tumor such as melanoma, head and neck, liver or kidney cancer. Each CDR3 is given without its conserved first and last residue.

12,TRBJ1-3,TRBV5-5,ASSFGGPGNTIY
13,TRBJ2-5,TRBV6-1,ASRPLGAGGETQY
15,TRBJ1-3,TRBV4-1,ASSQERKGQAGNTIY
10,TRBJ2-7,TRBV11-3,TSSQITYEQY
12,TRBJ1-1,TRBV7-2,ASTPGGGWTEAF
9,TRBJ1-1,TRBV5-4,ASSFGEKAF
15,TRBJ1-6,TRBV11-2,ASSSRGYAGYNSPLH
13,TRBJ1-1,TRBV10-3,AISEPAGAAVEAF
13,TRBJ2-3,TRBV7-3,ASSLLGSSTDTQY
11,TRBJ2-7,TRBV7-2,ASSLAGSYEQY
13,TRBJ2-7,TRBV5-1,ASSLETAAGSEQY
12,TRBJ1-2,TRBV5-6,ASSSLIGADGYT
13,TRBJ1-4,TRBV7-2,ASSLAGGTNEKLF
13,TRBJ1-5,TRBV10-3,AISADTLSNQPQH
10,TRBJ2-2,TRBV29-1,SVTGNDGELF
12,TRBJ1-4,TRBV7-2,ASSRGGQLEKLF
14,TRBJ1-5,TRBV7-2,ASSYLTGGGSQPQH
14,TRBJ1-3,TRBV19,ASSIAPAISGNTIY
14,TRBJ2-2,TRBV5-1,ASSLWASANTGELF
12,TRBJ1-2,TRBV6-4,ASRHRDSVLGYT
13,TRBJ1-1,TRBV6-6,ASSPQGTPNTEAF
14,TRBJ2-2,TRBV7-2,ASSLGGYANTGELF
12,TRBJ1-5,TRBV7-6,ASSLGTGGFPQH
12,TRBJ2-5,TRBV5-6,ASSTGIHQETQY
12,TRBJ1-2,TRBV6-5,ASTLQGSNYGYT
10,TRBJ1-1,TRBV30,ALGQGPTEAF
14,TRBJ1-3,TRBV27,ATRDPRTGPPGWIY
12,TRBJ2-1,TRBV6-1,ASRGRDRAVEQF
16,TRBJ1-5,TRBV27,ASSAAFGQGTGQSPQH
14,TRBJ2-2,TRBV11-2,ASSRGDPANTGELF
11,TRBJ1-1,TRBV19,ASDAKLGTEAF
12,TRBJ1-2,TRBV9,ASSVGWGQYGYT
13,TRBJ1-2,TRBV6-5,ASTDRGVGRTGYT
13,TRBJ2-7,TRBV7-2,ASSLEGGIIYEQY
12,TRBJ2-3,TRBV5-8,ASSLYGSTDTQY
13,TRBJ2-5,TRBV5-1,ASSLDGGRRETQY
11,TRBJ2-1,TRBV5-1,ASSLDSYNEQF
14,TRBJ2-2,TRBV5-6,ASSLAGTGDTGELF
13,TRBJ2-7,TRBV5-1,ASSSPDRASYEQY
13,TRBJ2-7,TRBV6-1,ASSDVKGASYEQY
10,TRBJ2-7,TRBV6-5,ASGAGAYEQY
11,TRBJ2-7,TRBV6-5,ASSVRGRNEQY
11,TRBJ1-4,TRBV7-2,ASSPDRGEKLF
12,TRBJ2-3,TRBV2,ASVSGGDTDTQY
13,TRBJ1-1,TRBV4-3,ASSLIWTVNTEAF
12,TRBJ1-1,TRBV29-1,SARDSKMNTEAF
13,TRBJ2-7,TRBV6-1,ASSAGLARDYEQY
13,TRBJ2-7,TRBV7-2,ASSLGDTNSYEQY
15,TRBJ2-6,TRBV7-2,ASSLVARGSGANVLT
13,TRBJ2-1,TRBV5-4,ASSPSVSSYNEQF
12,TRBJ1-4,TRBV5-1,ASSFLGTNEKLF
14,TRBJ1-4,TRBV7-3,ASSKELGTTNEKLF
13,TRBJ1-4,TRBV6-6,ASSFRLGTNEKLF
11,TRBJ1-2,TRBV5-1,ASSRDGGYGYT